This T cell receptor beta chain was profiled in a study of molecular identifiers for immune sequencing clone quantification. General observations from the study: The study reportedly detected spiked Jurkat TCR RNA from one cell among about 970,000 naive cells. For highly expanded clones, sizes could be underestimated when identical TCR molecules share a barcode.

The CDR3 spans 17 residues. V lost 3 bases and J lost 4, with 23 bases in between. The germline CDR1 and CDR2 sequences are SGHRS and YFSETQ. Sorted naive CD8 T cells were those defined as CD8+CD4-CCR7+CD45RA+. Preparation of the bulk TCR libraries relied on previously described methods and listed TCR primers. TCRdb ran MiXCR on the PCR reads and lists one entry per CDR3 protein. The sample has over 300,000 distinct CDR3 sequences; roughly 24% are singletons. Remarks on this clonotype: No antigen is known for it.

The chain employs TRBV5-1 and TRBJ2-7; possibly TRBD1 for D (7 bases). Material for sequencing was naive CD8+ T cells from blood, with Jurkat cell RNA spiked in. Described subset: FACS-sorted CD8+CD4-CCR7+CD45RA+ naive T cells. The clonotype comes from a human donor in good health. Some libraries in this study had Jurkat cell RNA spiked in. The CDR3 DNA sequence: TGCGCCAGCAGCTCCGAACCTCCTCCGACAGGGACTTACGAGCAGTACTTC. Translating it yields CASSSEPPPTGTYEQYF.